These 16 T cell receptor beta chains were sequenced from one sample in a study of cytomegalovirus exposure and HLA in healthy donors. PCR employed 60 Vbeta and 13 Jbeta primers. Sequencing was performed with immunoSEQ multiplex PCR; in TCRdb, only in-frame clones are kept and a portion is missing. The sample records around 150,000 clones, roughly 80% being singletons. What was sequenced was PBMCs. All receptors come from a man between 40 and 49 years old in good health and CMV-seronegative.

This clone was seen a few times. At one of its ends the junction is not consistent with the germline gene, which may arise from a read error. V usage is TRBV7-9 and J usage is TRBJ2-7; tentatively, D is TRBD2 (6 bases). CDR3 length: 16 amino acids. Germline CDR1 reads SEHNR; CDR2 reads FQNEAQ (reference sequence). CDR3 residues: CSSSPLARDRPYEQYF. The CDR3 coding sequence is TGTTCCAGCAGCCCGTTGGCGCGGGACCGACCCTACGAGCAGTACTTC.

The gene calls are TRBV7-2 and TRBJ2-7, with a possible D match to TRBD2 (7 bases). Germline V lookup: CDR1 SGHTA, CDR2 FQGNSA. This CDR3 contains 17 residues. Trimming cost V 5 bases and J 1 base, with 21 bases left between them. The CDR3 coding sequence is TGTGCCAGCAGCAGAAAGGTGGGGGGGGGCCTTTCCTACGAGCAGTACTTC. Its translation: CASSRKVGGGLSYEQYF.

The CDR3 here is CASSLITGGESPLHF. The CDR3 DNA sequence: TGTGCCAGCAGCTTAATTACAGGGGGCGAATCACCCCTCCACTTT. The V call is TRBV7-3, the J call TRBJ1-6; 9 bases map to TRBD1. The trim removed 1 base at V and 10 bases at J, leaving 5 bases unmatched. CDR3 size: 15 residues. CDR1 SGHTA and CDR2 FQGTGA come from the germline V gene.

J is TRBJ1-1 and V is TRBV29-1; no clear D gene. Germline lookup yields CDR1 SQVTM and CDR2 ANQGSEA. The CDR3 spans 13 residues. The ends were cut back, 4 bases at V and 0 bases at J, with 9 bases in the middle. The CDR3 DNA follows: TGCAGCGTTGCGCGGCCCTTGAACACTGAAGCTTTCTTT. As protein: CSVARPLNTEAFF.

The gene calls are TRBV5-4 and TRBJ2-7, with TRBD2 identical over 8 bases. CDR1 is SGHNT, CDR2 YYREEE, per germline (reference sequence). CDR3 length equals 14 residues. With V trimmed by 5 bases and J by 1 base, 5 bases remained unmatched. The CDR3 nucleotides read TGTGCCAGCAGTCCGGGAGGGCCGTCCTACGAGCAGTACTTC. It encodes CASSPGGPSYEQYF.

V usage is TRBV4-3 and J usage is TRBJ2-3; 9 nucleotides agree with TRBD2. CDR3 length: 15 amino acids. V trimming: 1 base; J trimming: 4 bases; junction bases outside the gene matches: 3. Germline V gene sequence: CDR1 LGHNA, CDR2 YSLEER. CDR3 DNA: TGCGCCAGCAGCCAAGGCGGGGGGGGCGCAGATACGCAGTATTTT. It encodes CASSQGGGGADTQYF.

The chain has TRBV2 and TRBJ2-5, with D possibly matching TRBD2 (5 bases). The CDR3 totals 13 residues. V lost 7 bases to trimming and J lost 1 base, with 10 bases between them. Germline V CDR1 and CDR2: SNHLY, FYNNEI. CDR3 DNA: TGTGCCAGCAACAAGCGGAGCCAAGAGACCCAGTACTTC. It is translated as CASNKRSQETQYF. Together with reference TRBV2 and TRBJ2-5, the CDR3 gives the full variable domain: EPEVTQTPSHQVTQMGQEVILRCVPISNHLYFYWYRQILGQKVEFLVSFYNNEISEKSEIFDDQFSVERPDGSNFTLKIRSTKLEDSAMYFCASNKRSQETQYFGPGTRLLVL.

DNA of the CDR3: TGCGCCAGCAGCCAAGCTCGGGAGGTGGAATACGAGCAGTACTTC. It is translated as CASSQAREVEYEQYF. This sequence joins TRBV4-3 and TRBJ2-7, with 7 positions matching TRBD2. The V and J ends lost 1 base and 4 bases, in that order; junction bases with no gene match: 7. The CDR3 contains 15 residues. CDR1 is LGHNA and CDR2 is YSLEER in the germline V gene.

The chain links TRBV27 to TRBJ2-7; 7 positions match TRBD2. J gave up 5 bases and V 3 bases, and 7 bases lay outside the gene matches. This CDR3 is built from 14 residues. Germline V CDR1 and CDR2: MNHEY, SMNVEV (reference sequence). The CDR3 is CASSLWGGRNEQYF. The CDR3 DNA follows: TGTGCCAGCAGTTTGTGGGGGGGACGGAACGAGCAGTACTTC.

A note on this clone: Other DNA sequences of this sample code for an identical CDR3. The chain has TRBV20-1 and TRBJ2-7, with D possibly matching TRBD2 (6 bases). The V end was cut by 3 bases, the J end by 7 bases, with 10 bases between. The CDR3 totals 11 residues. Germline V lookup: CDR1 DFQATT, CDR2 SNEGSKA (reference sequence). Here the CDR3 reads CSARGGGEQYF. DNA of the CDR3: TGCAGTGCTAGGGGGGGAGGTGAGCAGTACTTC.

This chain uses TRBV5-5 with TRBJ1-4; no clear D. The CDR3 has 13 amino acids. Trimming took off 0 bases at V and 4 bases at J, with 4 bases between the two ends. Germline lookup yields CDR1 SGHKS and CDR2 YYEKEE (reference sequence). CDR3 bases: TGTGCCAGCAGCTTGGACAGTAATGAAAAACTGTTTTTT. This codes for CASSLDSNEKLFF.

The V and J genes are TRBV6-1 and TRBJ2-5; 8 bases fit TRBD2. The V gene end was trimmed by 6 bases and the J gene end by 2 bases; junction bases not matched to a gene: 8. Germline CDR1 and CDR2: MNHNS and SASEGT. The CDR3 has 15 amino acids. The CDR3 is CASSLTSGPQETQYF. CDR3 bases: TGTGCCAGCAGCCTCACTAGCGGACCTCAAGAGACCCAGTACTTC.

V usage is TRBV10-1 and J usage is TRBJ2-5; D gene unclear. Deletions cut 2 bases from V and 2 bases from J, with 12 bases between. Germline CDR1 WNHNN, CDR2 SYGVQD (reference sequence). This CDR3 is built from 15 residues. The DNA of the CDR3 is TGCGCCAGCAGTGAGATCGGAGCTCTACAAGAGACCCAGTACTTC. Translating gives CASSEIGALQETQYF.

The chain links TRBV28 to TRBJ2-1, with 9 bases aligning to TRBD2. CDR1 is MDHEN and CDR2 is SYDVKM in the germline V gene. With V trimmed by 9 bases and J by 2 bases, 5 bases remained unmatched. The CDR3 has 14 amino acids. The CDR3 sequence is CASCAGGAYNEQFF. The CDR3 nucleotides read TGTGCCAGTTGCGCGGGGGGGGCCTACAATGAGCAGTTCTTC.

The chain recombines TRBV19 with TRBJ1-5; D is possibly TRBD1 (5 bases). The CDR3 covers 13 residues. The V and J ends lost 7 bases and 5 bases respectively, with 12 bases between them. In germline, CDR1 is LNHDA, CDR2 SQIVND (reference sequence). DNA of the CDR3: TGTGCCAGTACCCCGGGGGGTCATCAGCCCCAGCATTTT. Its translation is CASTPGGHQPQHF.

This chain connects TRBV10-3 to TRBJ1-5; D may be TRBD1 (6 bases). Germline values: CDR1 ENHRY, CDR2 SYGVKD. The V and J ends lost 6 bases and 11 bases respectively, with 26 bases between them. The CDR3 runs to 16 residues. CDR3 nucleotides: TGTGCCATCAGCTCGGGGTCAGGGGCCGCTAGTTTGACCCAGCATTTT. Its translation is CAISSGSGAASLTQHF.